Shown below are 4 T cell receptor beta chains from a single sample sequenced in a study of CD8 T cells in Susac syndrome. Random hexamers were used to reverse transcribe roughly 0.45 to 1 ug of RNA. TCRdb itself ran the immunoSEQ multiplex PCR reads through MiXCR, one entry per CDR3 protein. The data contain 250,000 to 350,000 distinct CDR3 sequences, around 92% of them singletons. Sequencing was done on a sample of CD4+ T cells from PBMCs. The origin of the receptors is a human donor with multiple sclerosis.

The chain recombines TRBV6-2 or TRBV6-3 with TRBJ2-1, with D possibly matching TRBD2 (6 bases). The CDR3 length is 16 residues. Trimming shortened V by 2 bases and J by 10 bases, and 21 bases separated the two germline ends. The germline V gene encodes CDR1 MNHEY and CDR2 SVGEGT. The CDR3 is CASSYRSSPGRGEQFF. CDR3 coding DNA: TGTGCCAGCAGTTACCGGTCGAGCCCAGGGCGGGGAGAGCAGTTCTTC.

This chain links TRBV7-2 with TRBJ2-1; 11 positions agree with TRBD1. This CDR3 comprises 15 residues. Germline V gene data show CDR1 as SGHTA and CDR2 as FQGNSA. The V and J ends lost 5 bases and 9 bases, in that order; junction bases with no gene match: 9. For the CDR3, the DNA is TGTGCCAGCAGCCGTTCCGGACAGGGGGCCGGTGAGCAGTTCTTC. It yields the protein CASSRSGQGAGEQFF. The variable domain in full, with the rest retrieved from reference TRBV7-2 and TRBJ2-1, is GAGVSQSPSNKVTEKGKDVELRCDPISGHTALYWYRQSLGQGLEFLIYFQGNSAPDKSGLPSDRFSAERTGGSVSTLTIQRTQQEDSAVYLCASSRSGQGAGEQFFGPGTRLTVL.

The chain joins TRBV5-1 to TRBJ2-5; the D is unclear. The germline CDR1 and CDR2 sequences are SGHRS and YFSETQ. Trimming pared 1 base from V and 2 bases from J, leaving 15 bases between. The length of the CDR3 is 16 residues. In DNA form, the CDR3 reads TGCGCCAGCAGCTTGTCCCCAGACACTAAACAAGAGACCCAGTACTTC. This encodes CASSLSPDTKQETQYF.

A word on this clonotype: At one end the junction does not follow the germline gene, possibly because of a read error. J is TRBJ1-1 and V is TRBV3-1; D is unresolved. The V gene's germline CDR1 is LGHDT and CDR2 YNNKEL (reference sequence). The CDR3 contains 14 residues. CDR3 in amino acids: CASSQDRRATEASF. CDR3 nucleotides: TGTGCCAGCAGCCAAGATAGGAGGGCCACTGAAGCTTCCTTT.